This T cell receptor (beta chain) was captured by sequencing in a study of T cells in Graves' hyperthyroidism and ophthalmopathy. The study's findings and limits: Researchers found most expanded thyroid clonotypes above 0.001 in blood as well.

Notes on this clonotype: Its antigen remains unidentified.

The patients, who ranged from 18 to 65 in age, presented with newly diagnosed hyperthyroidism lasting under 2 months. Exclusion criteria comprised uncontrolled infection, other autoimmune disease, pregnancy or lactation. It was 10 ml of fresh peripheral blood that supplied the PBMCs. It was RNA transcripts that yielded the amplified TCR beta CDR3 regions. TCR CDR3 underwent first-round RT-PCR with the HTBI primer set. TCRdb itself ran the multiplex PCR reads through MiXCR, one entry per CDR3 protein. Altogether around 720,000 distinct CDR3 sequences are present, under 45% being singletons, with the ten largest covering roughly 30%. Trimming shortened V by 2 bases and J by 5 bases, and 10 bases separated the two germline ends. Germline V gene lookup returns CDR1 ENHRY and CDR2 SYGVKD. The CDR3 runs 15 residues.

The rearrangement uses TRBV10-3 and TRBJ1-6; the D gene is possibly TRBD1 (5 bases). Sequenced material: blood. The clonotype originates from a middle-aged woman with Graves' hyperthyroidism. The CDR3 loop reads CAISEDAGNNSPLHF. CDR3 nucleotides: TGTGCCATCAGTGAGGACGCAGGGAATAATTCACCCCTCCACTTT.